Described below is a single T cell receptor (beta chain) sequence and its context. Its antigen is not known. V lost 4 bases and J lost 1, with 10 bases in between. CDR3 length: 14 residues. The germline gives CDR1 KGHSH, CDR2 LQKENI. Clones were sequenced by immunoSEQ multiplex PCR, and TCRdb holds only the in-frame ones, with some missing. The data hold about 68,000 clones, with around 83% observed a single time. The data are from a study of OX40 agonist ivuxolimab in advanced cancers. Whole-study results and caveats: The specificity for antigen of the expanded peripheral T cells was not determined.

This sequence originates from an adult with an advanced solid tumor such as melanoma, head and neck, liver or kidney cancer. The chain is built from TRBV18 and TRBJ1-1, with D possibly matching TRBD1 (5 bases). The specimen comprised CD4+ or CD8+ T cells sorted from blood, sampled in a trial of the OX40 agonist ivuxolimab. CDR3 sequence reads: CASSLGEGNTEAFF. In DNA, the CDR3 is TGTGCCAGCTCACTGGGGGAGGGGAACACTGAAGCTTTCTTT.